The present TCR beta chain was sequenced within a study of blood T cell repertoires in COVID-19. Measured with immunoSEQ multiplex PCR; TCRdb has only the in-frame clones, and not every one. The sample holds about 120,000 clones, 75% to 90% seen once. The CDR3 length is 16 residues. Germline V CDR1 and CDR2: LGHNT, FRNRAP. J lost 4 bases, V lost 6 bases, and 14 bases had no gene match. This chain joins TRBV12-5 and TRBJ1-1, with 7 nucleotides matching TRBD1. Sequencing was carried out using peripheral blood. The TCR originated in a man younger than 40 with acute or convalescent COVID-19. For the CDR3, the DNA is TGTGCTAGTGGGCGGCCGAGACAGGGCACGAGCACTGAAGCTTTCTTT. This sequence encodes CASGRPRQGTSTEAFF.